These T cell receptor beta chains were read from a single sample in a study of CD8+ T cells in alopecia areata. Assay: immunoSEQ multiplex PCR; the TCRdb copy retains only in-frame clones and omits some. The sample contains 200,000 to 250,000 clones, over 40% of which appear only once. The material was CD4+ T cells sorted from blood, obtained at approximately week 37, from a patient treated with tofacitinib. The receptors come from a human donor with alopecia areata. Each CDR3 is given with its conserved first and last residue. Fields, in order: CDR3 length, J gene, D gene, clone size, V gene, CDR3 protein, CDR3 DNA. A D gene is named only where the DNA matches it firmly. Clone size is stated in some rows and not others, as once, few, many or a class when expanded.

15 TRBJ1-1 . . TRBV30 CAWSVGLGAQDEAFF TGTGCCTGGAGTGTAGGTTTGGGGGCGCAGGATGAAGCTTTCTTT
12 TRBJ1-2 . . TRBV27 CASSSTGSGYTF TGTGCCAGCAGTTCAACAGGAAGTGGCTACACCTTC
13 TRBJ2-7 . few TRBV21-1 CASRAGNSYEQYF TGTGCCAGCCGTGCGGGGAACTCCTACGAGCAGTACTTC
20 TRBJ2-1 TRBD2 few TRBV27 CASSPLPGTSGLSSYNEQFF TGTGCCAGCAGTCCACTCCCCGGGACTAGCGGGTTGAGCTCCTACAATGAGCAGTTCTTC
15 TRBJ1-5 TRBD1 . TRBV29-1 CSVKTGNGDNQPQHF TGCAGCGTCAAGACAGGGAATGGGGACAATCAGCCCCAGCATTTT
15 TRBJ2-5 TRBD1 . TRBV14 CASSQRTGGKETQYF TGTGCCAGCAGCCAGCGGACAGGGGGGAAAGAGACCCAGTACTTC
14 TRBJ2-5 . . TRBV6-5 CASGRLQGRETQYF TGTGCCAGCGGGAGATTACAGGGGAGGGAGACCCAGTACTTC
16 TRBJ2-6 . few TRBV2 CASRRGSGSGANVLTF TGTGCCAGCAGGAGGGGTAGCGGCTCTGGGGCCAACGTCCTGACTTTC
14 TRBJ2-1 . few TRBV30 CAWKGPDRDNEQFF TGTGCCTGGAAGGGCCCGGACAGAGACAATGAGCAGTTCTTC
15 TRBJ2-3 . few TRBV14 CASSQGGAWADTQYF TGTGCCAGCAGCCAAGGAGGGGCTTGGGCTGATACGCAGTATTTT
13 TRBJ1-1 TRBD1 . TRBV29-1 CSVVRDRVTEAFF TGCAGCGTTGTAAGGGACAGGGTGACTGAAGCTTTCTTT
17 TRBJ2-7 TRBD2 . TRBV28 CASSFGTSGGSSYEQYF TGTGCCAGCAGTTTTGGGACTAGCGGGGGAAGCTCCTACGAGCAGTACTTC
14 TRBJ1-1 . . TRBV2 CASNPSSGNTEAFF TGTGCCAGCAACCCATCTTCGGGGAACACTGAAGCTTTCTTT
14 TRBJ2-5 TRBD2 . TRBV29-1 CSGGEEAGGKTQYF TGCAGCGGAGGTGAGGAAGCGGGAGGAAAGACCCAGTACTTC
14 TRBJ2-5 . few TRBV30 CAWSVKAGRETQYF TGTGCCTGGAGTGTAAAGGCGGGGCGGGAGACCCAGTACTTC
15 TRBJ2-5 . . TRBV23-1 CASSQKGSPQETQYF TGCGCCAGCAGTCAAAAAGGGAGCCCCCAAGAGACCCAGTACTTC
15 TRBJ2-3 . few TRBV6-5 CASSYGITSTDTQYF TGTGCCAGCAGTTACGGGATAACTAGCACAGATACGCAGTATTTT
15 TRBJ2-6 . . TRBV5-5 CASSFEFPGANVLTF TGTGCCAGCAGCTTCGAGTTTCCTGGGGCCAACGTCCTGACTTTC
14 TRBJ2-7 . . TRBV5-4 CASSTGTSPYEQYF TGTGCCAGCAGCACCGGGACGTCACCCTACGAGCAGTACTTC
12 TRBJ1-2 . few TRBV5-1 CASSPGRVGYTF TGCGCCAGCAGCCCCGGACGTGTTGGCTACACCTTC
15 TRBJ2-5 . few TRBV9 CASSVAGGSYETQYF TGTGCCAGCAGCGTAGCGGGGGGCTCGTACGAGACCCAGTACTTC
13 TRBJ1-2 . once TRBV30 CAWSPGDLYGYTF TGTGCCTGGAGTCCCGGGGACCTCTATGGCTACACCTTC
16 TRBJ2-7 TRBD1 few TRBV7-9 CASSSSKGQGSASGNF TGTGCCAGCAGCTCCTCTAAGGGACAGGGTTCGGCCAGCGGGAACTTC
14 TRBJ2-1 TRBD1 . TRBV30 CAWNPGQGAREQFF TGTGCCTGGAACCCGGGACAGGGGGCGCGGGAGCAGTTCTTC
12 TRBJ1-2 . few TRBV30 CAWSVGDYGYTF TGTGCCTGGAGTGTGGGTGACTATGGCTACACCTTC
19 TRBJ2-4 TRBD2 . TRBV7-3 CASSSTGLAGGPSENIQYF TGTGCCAGCAGCTCAACGGGACTAGCGGGAGGGCCTTCCGAGAACATTCAGTACTTC
14 TRBJ2-1 . . TRBV30 CAWSPRPFYNEQFF TGTGCCTGGAGTCCCAGGCCGTTTTACAATGAGCAGTTCTTC
15 TRBJ1-5 . . TRBV28 CASSESQAGNQPQHF TGTGCCAGCAGCGAATCACAGGCGGGCAATCAGCCCCAGCATTTT
15 TRBJ1-1 . . TRBV25-1 CASTARWGMNTEAFF TGTGCCAGCACCGCGAGGTGGGGGATGAACACTGAAGCTTTCTTT
14 TRBJ2-7 . few TRBV5-4 CASSPEAAGYEQYF TGTGCCAGCAGCCCAGAGGCTGCAGGCTACGAGCAGTACTTC
11 TRBJ2-5 . . TRBV5-6 CASSLAETQYF TGTGCCAGCAGCTTGGCAGAGACCCAGTACTTC
15 TRBJ2-7 TRBD1 few TRBV7-9 CASSSFTGGVHEQYF TGTGCCAGCAGCTCATTTACAGGGGGAGTCCACGAGCAGTACTTC
13 TRBJ2-4 . few TRBV29-1 CSVQTVSRDIQYF TGCAGCGTTCAGACAGTCTCTAGAGACATTCAGTACTTC
15 TRBJ2-7 TRBD1 few TRBV4-3 CASSQVHGTGYEQYF TGCGCCAGCAGCCAAGTCCACGGGACAGGTTACGAGCAGTACTTC
13 TRBJ2-5 . . TRBV2 CASGRGVGETQYF TGTGCCAGCGGCAGGGGGGTCGGTGAGACCCAGTACTTC
14 TRBJ1-1 . . TRBV4-2 CASSPAGKNTEAFF TGTGCCAGCAGCCCGGCCGGCAAAAACACTGAAGCTTTCTTT
13 TRBJ1-2 . . TRBV19 CAALGTGGHGYTF TGTGCCGCCCTGGGAACGGGAGGCCATGGCTACACCTTC
15 TRBJ2-1 . . TRBV2 CASSDRAESLGEQFF TGTGCCAGCAGTGACAGAGCGGAGAGCCTCGGAGAGCAGTTCTTC
15 TRBJ2-5 TRBD2 few TRBV18 CASSPRGRAGKTQYF TGTGCCAGCTCACCTCGCGGGAGGGCCGGAAAGACCCAGTACTTC
14 TRBJ2-1 TRBD2 . TRBV7-2 CASREGLAGSGQFF TGTGCCAGCAGAGAGGGACTAGCGGGATCTGGGCAGTTCTTC
14 TRBJ2-1 . . TRBV7-3 CASSLSRTVNEQFF TGTGCCAGCAGCTTATCCAGGACAGTCAATGAGCAGTTCTTC
14 TRBJ2-3 . . TRBV10-3 CAIRRAGRGDTQYF TGTGCCATCAGACGGGCGGGACGGGGGGATACGCAGTATTTT
13 TRBJ1-2 . . TRBV29-1 CSADKTGIAGYTF TGCAGCGCCGACAAGACGGGGATTGCTGGCTACACCTTC
14 TRBJ2-7 TRBD2 . TRBV19 CASSPHRDYYEQYF TGTGCCAGTAGTCCCCACCGGGACTACTACGAGCAGTACTTC
14 TRBJ1-2 TRBD1 few TRBV30 CAWSRDRGNYGYTF TGTGCCTGGAGTCGGGACAGGGGTAACTATGGCTACACCTTC
15 TRBJ2-3 . . TRBV5-4 CASSQTRISTDTQYF TGTGCCAGCAGCCAAACCAGGATCAGCACAGATACGCAGTATTTT
15 TRBJ2-1 TRBD2 . TRBV11-2 CASSSTSGSWNEQFF TGTGCCAGCAGCTCCACTAGCGGGAGTTGGAATGAGCAGTTCTTC
14 TRBJ1-1 . . TRBV5-1 CASTGSLENTEAFF TGCGCCAGCACGGGCAGCCTGGAGAACACTGAAGCTTTCTTT
11 TRBJ2-7 . once TRBV10-2 CASIKGGEQYF TGCGCCAGCATAAAGGGGGGCGAGCAGTACTTC
10 TRBJ2-7 . few TRBV20-1 CSASDYEQYF TGCAGTGCTAGTGACTACGAGCAGTACTTC
15 TRBJ2-5 TRBD1 few TRBV5-1 CASSLAGQGQETQYF TGCGCCAGCAGCTTGGCAGGACAGGGTCAAGAGACCCAGTACTTC
14 TRBJ1-1 TRBD1 . TRBV4-1 CASSRQGMNTEAFF TGCGCCAGCAGCCGACAGGGGATGAACACTGAAGCTTTCTTT
16 TRBJ2-7 . few TRBV27 CASSRKGGTAFDEQYF TGTGCCAGCAGTAGAAAAGGCGGGACAGCCTTCGACGAGCAGTACTTC
14 TRBJ2-1 . few TRBV2 CASSVEGGYNEQFF TGTGCCAGCAGTGTGGAGGGGGGATACAATGAGCAGTTCTTC
15 TRBJ1-2 . few TRBV6-5 CASSSQGTPGYGYTF TGTGCCAGCAGTTCTCAGGGGACCCCCGGCTATGGCTACACCTTC
17 TRBJ2-5 TRBD1 . TRBV27 CASSSQMRRDRRETQYF TGTGCCAGCAGTTCCCAGATGCGCCGGGACAGACGAGAGACCCAGTACTTC
13 TRBJ2-7 TRBD1 . TRBV30 CAWSVRQGYEQYF TGTGCCTGGAGTGTAAGACAGGGTTACGAGCAGTACTTC